The present entry profiles one T cell receptor beta chain with its context. Antigen specificity is unknown. Germline-derived CDR1 and CDR2 are SGHNT and YENEEA. The CDR3 has 15 residues. The V segment lost 5 bases and the J segment 8 bases; nucleotides outside the gene matches: 10. This sample was taken from a study of T cell responses to AZD1222 COVID-19 vaccine. Sequenced by immunoSEQ multiplex PCR; TCRdb stores in-frame clones only, minus some. The data hold around 85,000 clones, with roughly 85% observed a single time. Broader study findings: Just a handful of AZD1222 recipients tested seropositive at baseline. Repertoires were sampled only after the peak T cell response. Unmutated variant regions are reportedly the target of nearly half of TCRs that are spike-specific.

This sequence was found in an adult in good health. The specimen was peripheral blood, collected on day 0 of AZD1222 vaccination. V and J are TRBV11-3 and TRBJ1-1, with 11 bases that match TRBD1. CDR3 in DNA: TGTGCCAGCAGCCCCCCCTCGGGACAGGGGGTCGAAGCTTTCTTT. Its protein is CASSPPSGQGVEAFF. Supplemented by reference TRBV11-3 and TRBJ1-1, the full variable domain reads EAGVVQSPRYKIIEKKQPVAFWCNPISGHNTLYWYLQNLGQGPELLIRYENEEAVDDSQLPKDRFSAERLKGVDSTLKIQPAELGDSAVYLCASSPPSGQGVEAFFGQGTRLTVV.